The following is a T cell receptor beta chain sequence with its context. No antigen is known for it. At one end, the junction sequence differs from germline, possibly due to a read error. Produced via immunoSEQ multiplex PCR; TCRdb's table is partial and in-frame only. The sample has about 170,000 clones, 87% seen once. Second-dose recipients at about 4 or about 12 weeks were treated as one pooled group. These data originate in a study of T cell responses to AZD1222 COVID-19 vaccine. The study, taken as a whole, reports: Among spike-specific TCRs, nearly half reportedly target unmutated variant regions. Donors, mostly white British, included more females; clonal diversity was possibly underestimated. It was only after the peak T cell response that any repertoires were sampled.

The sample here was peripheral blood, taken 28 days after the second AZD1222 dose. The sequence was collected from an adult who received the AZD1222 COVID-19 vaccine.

The CDR3, as DNA: TGTGCCAGCAGGACGGCCAACCAAGAGATCCAGTACTTC. Translated: CASRTANQEIQYF. The chain uses TRBV7-2 and TRBJ2-5, with D unclear. The CDR3 consists of 13 residues. Germline lookup yields CDR1 SGHTA and CDR2 FQGNSA.